This T cell receptor beta chain is from a study of Graves' ophthalmopathy and Graves' hyperthyroidism. The study, taken as a whole, reports: The blood repertoire also included most expanded thyroid clonotypes above 0.001 frequency.

Amplified material comprised TCR beta CDR3 regions derived from RNA transcripts. After a first-round RT-PCR with HTBI primers, a second-round multiplex PCR was run. One entry per CDR3 protein, called by TCRdb with MiXCR from the multiplex PCR reads. The repertoire holds around 520,000 distinct CDR3 sequences, under 45% seen once, with over 3.5% in the top ten. As for this clonotype: Its antigen remains unknown.

V was clipped by 7 bases and J by 3 bases, with 13 bases between them. Per germline, CDR1 SGDLS and CDR2 YYNGEE. The CDR3 contains 13 residues. The sequence derives from an adult man with Graves' hyperthyroidism. The chain has TRBV9 and TRBJ1-2; no clear D. The sequenced sample consisted of peripheral blood or thyroid tissue (not recorded which). CDR3 in amino acids: CASAPVIDYGYTF. The CDR3 coding sequence is TGTGCCAGCGCTCCAGTGATTGACTATGGCTACACCTTC. Together with reference TRBV9 and TRBJ1-2, the CDR3 gives the full variable domain: DSGVTQTPKHLITATGQRVTLRCSPRSGDLSVYWYQQSLDQGLQFLIQYYNGEERAKGNILERFSAQQFPDLHSELNLSSLELGDSALYFCASAPVIDYGYTFGSGTRLTVV.